This T cell receptor (beta chain) is from a study of blood T cell repertoires in COVID-19. The wider study: From T cells, B-cell-depleted T cells, or PBMCs came the material, which was cDNA or gDNA.

The CDR3 spans 16 residues. The germline V gene has CDR1 MNHEY and CDR2 SVGAGI. The trim removed 3 bases at V and 7 bases at J, leaving 10 bases unmatched. Those enrolled in Seattle joined during active infection and were followed longitudinally afterward. The data were produced by immunoSEQ multiplex PCR, yet TCRdb's version contains in-frame clones alone and is incomplete. The table shows some 500,000 clones, with 85% to 90% occurring only once. A single count supports this clone. V is TRBV6-5 and J is TRBJ2-1; TRBD1 agrees at 9 bases. Sequencing was carried out using peripheral blood. The sequence was obtained from a woman between 50 and 59 years old with COVID-19, enrolled during active disease. The CDR3 loop is CASSYSGPGQGNEQFF. DNA of the CDR3: TGTGCCAGCAGTTATTCGGGCCCGGGACAGGGAAATGAGCAGTTCTTC.